The 15 T cell receptor beta chains in this list originate from one sample, sequenced in a study of CD8+CD57+ T cells in acquired aplastic anemia. Profiling that covered TCR beta VDJ and CDR3 relied on genomic DNA as its template. A single record per CDR3 protein comes from TCRdb applying MiXCR to the reads. This sample has about 190,000 distinct CDR3 sequences, with 50% to 75% found just once. Sample: sorted CD4+, CD8+, or CD8+CD57+ T cells (not recorded which) from PBMCs. These receptors came from a human donor with severe aplastic anemia or a healthy control (not recorded which).

This rearrangement joins TRBV12-3 or TRBV12-4 to TRBJ1-2; D ambiguous. Trimming removed 4 bases from V and 3 bases from J, with 9 bases in between. The CDR3 length is 13 residues. The CDR3 here is CASSYSVDYGYTF. The CDR3 nucleotides are TGTGCCAGCAGTTACTCGGTGGACTATGGCTACACCTTC.

The rearrangement uses TRBV10-3 and TRBJ1-6; the D is unclear. The CDR3 loop spans 14 amino acids. The V end lost 4 bases, the J end lost 5 bases, and 9 bases lay between the germline ends. Germline CDR1 is ENHRY and CDR2 is SYGVKD. CDR3 in DNA: TGTGCCATCAGTGTAGGAGTTAATAATTCACCCCTCCACTTT. This gives the protein CAISVGVNNSPLHF.

In DNA form, the CDR3 reads TGTGCCAGCAGTGACGCGGCCGGGACAGGGGGAGCCGGGGAGCTGTTTTTT. It codes for CASSDAAGTGGAGELFF. The chain uses TRBV6-4 and TRBJ2-2, with 11 bases lining up with TRBD1. Germline-derived CDR1 and CDR2 are MRHNA and SNTAGT. The CDR3 loop spans 17 amino acids. J lost 6 bases, V lost 2 bases, and 8 bases had no gene match.

This clonotype was observed once. This chain uses TRBV12-3 or TRBV12-4 with TRBJ1-2; no firm D call. The germline V and J ends were trimmed by 10 bases and 3 bases, with 24 bases remaining between them. CDR3 length: 16 residues. The CDR3 region has the DNA TGTGCCACCCTGGGGAGCGGCTCCGCGGGAGACTATGGCTACACCTTC. Translation: CATLGSGSAGDYGYTF.

V is TRBV7-9 and J is TRBJ1-3; 7 positions agree with TRBD1. V shed 3 bases and J 1 base; nucleotides not matched to a gene: 3. CDR1 is SEHNR, CDR2 FQNEAQ, per germline (reference sequence). The CDR3 length is 15 residues. The CDR3 loop reads CASSLEQGSGNTIYF. The CDR3 DNA follows: TGTGCCAGCAGCTTGGAACAGGGGTCTGGAAACACCATATATTTT.

This clonotype was counted once. This chain uses TRBV12-3 or TRBV12-4 with TRBJ1-2; D possibly corresponds to TRBD1 (5 bases). V shed 3 bases and J shed 8 bases, with 16 bases lying between them. The CDR3 loop spans 14 amino acids. DNA for the CDR3: TGTGCCAGCAGTTTTAGACAGAAATCGGGAGGCTACACCTTC. It codes for CASSFRQKSGGYTF.

CDR3 sequence: CASSLAEAGQYF. The DNA for the CDR3 is TGTGCCAGCAGTTTGGCCGAAGCCGGGCAGTACTTC. V is TRBV12-3 or TRBV12-4 and J is TRBJ2-7, with D hard to call. The CDR3 runs 12 residues. The germline V and J ends were trimmed by 3 bases and 9 bases, with 12 bases remaining between them.

This clonotype was recorded at least ten times. This chain joins TRBV13 and TRBJ2-1; TRBD2 aligns across 7 bases. CDR1 and CDR2 (germline): PRHDT, FYEKMQ (reference sequence). Losses at the gene ends were 4 bases for V and 11 bases for J; bases not matched to a gene: 17. The CDR3 is 16 amino acids. In nucleotides, the CDR3 is TGTGCCAGCAGCTCCTCGGTTGCGGCGGGGGTCCTAAAGCAGTTCTTC. Translated, it gives CASSSSVAAGVLKQFF.

The chain is built from TRBV10-3 and TRBJ1-3; no reliable D call. Per the germline V gene, CDR1 is ENHRY and CDR2 is SYGVKD. CDR3 length: 14 amino acids. Trimming cost V 5 bases and J 0 bases, with 8 bases left between them. The CDR3 DNA reads as TGTGCCATCAGTACAGAGCTCTCTGGAAACACCATATATTTT. Encoded protein: CAISTELSGNTIYF.

This clonotype was seen a few times. V is TRBV30 and J is TRBJ2-1, with 11 positions matching TRBD2. Germline-derived CDR1 and CDR2 are GTSNPN and SVGIG (reference sequence). CDR3 length: 13 residues. Unmatched junction bases numbered 5, after V lost 6 bases and J lost 7 bases. CDR3 region: CACGTSGHNEQFF. CDR3 sequence (DNA): TGTGCCTGCGGGACTAGCGGACATAATGAGCAGTTCTTC.

This clonotype was seen many times. The chain recombines TRBV14 with TRBJ2-2; perhaps TRBD2 as D (7 bases). Germline V gene sequence: CDR1 SGHDN, CDR2 FVKESK. The CDR3 has 17 residues. Deletions cut 1 base from V and 0 bases from J, with 12 bases between. This CDR3 reads CASSQAMRGPNTGELFF. CDR3 coding DNA: TGTGCCAGCAGCCAAGCTATGCGGGGGCCGAACACCGGGGAGCTGTTTTTT. The full variable domain, with the rest looked up from reference TRBV14 and TRBJ2-2, is EAGVTQFPSHSVIEKGQTVTLRCDPISGHDNLYWYRRVMGKEIKFLLHFVKESKQDESGMPNNRFLAERTGGTYSTLKVQPAELEDSGVYFCASSQAMRGPNTGELFFGEGSRLTVL.

In nucleotides, the CDR3 is TGTGCCAGCAAAGGAGGATCTATGGGCTACACCTTC. Protein sequence: CASKGGSMGYTF. The chain uses TRBV25-1 and TRBJ1-2; D not certain. Germline V gene lookup returns CDR1 MGHDK and CDR2 SYGVNS. The CDR3 loop spans 12 amino acids. Trimming cost V 7 bases and J 8 bases, with 14 bases left between them.

V gene TRBV10-3 combines with J gene TRBJ2-7; D is unclear. Deletions cut 8 bases from V and 4 bases from J, with 6 bases between. Germline V CDR1 and CDR2: ENHRY, SYGVKD. This CDR3 has 10 amino acids. CDR3: CAIGKYEQYF. The CDR3 DNA reads TGTGCCATCGGGAAGTACGAGCAGTACTTC.

The V and J genes are TRBV14 and TRBJ1-1; 11 nucleotides agree with TRBD1. Per germline, CDR1 SGHDN and CDR2 FVKESK. CDR3 size: 14 residues. V lost 4 bases and J lost 4; bases outside the gene matches: 2. DNA for the CDR3: TGTGCCAGCAGCCGGGGACAGGGGGGCACTGAAGCTTTCTTT. It yields the protein CASSRGQGGTEAFF.

As concerns this clonotype: One end of the junction is discordant with germline, which a read error may explain. The chain has TRBV20-1 and TRBJ2-2; D is perhaps TRBD2 (5 bases). Germline lookup yields CDR1 DFQATT and CDR2 SNEGSKA (reference sequence). CDR3 length equals 12 residues. The CDR3 loop is CSAVPNTGEPFF. The CDR3 DNA reads TGCAGTGCGGTCCCGAACACCGGGGAGCCGTTTTTT.